One and the same sample provided the 18 T cell receptor beta chains below, sequenced in a study of CD8 T cells in Susac syndrome. RNA totalling about 0.45 to 1 ug underwent reverse transcription with random hexamers. TCRdb fed the immunoSEQ multiplex PCR reads into MiXCR, producing one record per CDR3 protein. The sample carries approximately 53,000 distinct CDR3 sequences, roughly 93% recorded once. Sequencing was carried out using CD8+ T cells from PBMCs. The receptors here all came from a human donor with multiple sclerosis.

This rearrangement joins TRBV6-1 to TRBJ1-6, with D hard to call. V lost 5 bases and J 5 bases, leaving 19 bases between the germline ends. The CDR3 runs to 17 residues. Per the germline V gene, CDR1 is MNHNS and CDR2 is SASEGT. The CDR3: CASSLAKYRVNNSPLHF. CDR3 in DNA: TGTGCCAGCAGTCTCGCCAAATACCGGGTGAATAATTCACCCCTCCACTTT.

This chain connects TRBV6-6 to TRBJ2-6; no reliable D call. The length of the CDR3 is 14 residues. CDR1 and CDR2 from the germline V gene are MNHNY and SVGAGI (reference sequence). V lost 6 bases and J lost 4, with 10 bases in between. In DNA, the CDR3 is TGTGCCAGCAGGGATCCCTCAGGGGCCAACGTCCTGACTTTC. The encoded protein is CASRDPSGANVLTF.

The chain recombines TRBV11-2 with TRBJ2-3, with a possible D match to TRBD2 (7 bases). The germline gives CDR1 SGHAT, CDR2 FQNNGV. CDR3 length equals 17 residues. V was pared by 4 bases and J by 2 bases, with 19 bases between. In DNA, the CDR3 is TGTGCCAGCAGCTCAGATGCGGGGGCTGGTGACACAGATACGCAGTATTTT. Protein: CASSSDAGAGDTDTQYF.

V is TRBV6-5 and J is TRBJ2-1; D not certain. Trimming removed 5 bases from V and 0 bases from J, with 11 bases in between. Germline lookup yields CDR1 MNHEY and CDR2 SVGAGI. The CDR3 runs 15 residues. As DNA, the CDR3 is TGTGCCAGCAGTGACACAGCGTCCTCCTACAATGAGCAGTTCTTC. This translates into CASSDTASSYNEQFF.

The V gene is TRBV30, the J gene TRBJ1-3; D ambiguous. The CDR3 has 13 amino acids. Trimming took 0 bases from V and 0 from J, leaving 3 bases between them. Per germline, CDR1 GTSNPN and CDR2 SVGIG (reference sequence). CDR3 loop: CAWSVASGNTIYF. The CDR3 nucleotides read TGTGCCTGGAGTGTCGCCTCTGGAAACACCATATATTTT.

The genes are TRBV12-3 or TRBV12-4 and TRBJ1-5, with D hard to call. CDR3 length equals 16 residues. The V end was cut by 8 bases, the J end by 4 bases, with 21 bases between. CDR3 sequence reads: CASVLASVRGNQPQHF. DNA for the CDR3: TGTGCCAGCGTTTTAGCGTCGGTCAGAGGTAATCAGCCCCAGCATTTT.

The chain recombines TRBV4-3 with TRBJ2-7; D gene unclear. The V end lost 0 bases, the J end lost 4 bases, and 13 bases lay between the germline ends. Germline V gives CDR1 LGHNA, CDR2 YSLEER. This CDR3 spans 15 amino acids. For the CDR3, the DNA is TGCGCCAGCAGCCAAGATTTGAACAGCCCGTACGAGCAGTACTTC. It specifies CASSQDLNSPYEQYF.

This clonotype occurred once. V usage is TRBV7-9 and J usage is TRBJ2-3; perhaps TRBD2 as D (6 bases). The V end was cut by 3 bases, the J end by 0 bases, with 7 bases between. The CDR3 runs to 14 residues. Germline lookup yields CDR1 SEHNR and CDR2 FQNEAQ (reference sequence). The CDR3 DNA reads as TGTGCCAGCAGCTTTGGGGGGAGCACAGATACGCAGTATTTT. Translated, it gives CASSFGGSTDTQYF.

The sample holds one count of this clonotype. As DNA, the CDR3 is TGTGCCACCGGGACGAACACCGGGGAGCTGTTTTTT. The encoded protein is CATGTNTGELFF. This rearrangement joins TRBV10-3 to TRBJ2-2; weak D call: TRBD2 (5 bases). The CDR3 consists of 12 residues. V shed 10 bases and J shed 0 bases, with 6 bases lying between them. Germline values: CDR1 ENHRY, CDR2 SYGVKD.

The J gene is TRBJ1-2, the V gene TRBV10-3, with unresolved D. Trimming cost V 3 bases and J 7 bases, with 15 bases left between them. The CDR3 sequence is 14 residues long. The germline gives CDR1 ENHRY, CDR2 SYGVKD. Here the CDR3 reads CAISDRSDYPGYTF. The DNA for the CDR3 is TGTGCCATCAGTGACCGGAGCGACTACCCTGGCTACACCTTC.

The chain combines TRBV28 with TRBJ1-1; tentative D call: TRBD1 (5 bases). Looked up from germline, CDR1 is MDHEN and CDR2 is SYDVKM. V was trimmed by 4 bases and J by 5 bases, leaving 20 bases between them. This CDR3 comprises 16 residues. CDR3 bases: TGTGCCAGCAGTTCACACCAGGGCGAGAGGAGGACTGAAGCTTTCTTT. This gives the protein CASSSHQGERRTEAFF.

The chain couples TRBV4-1 to TRBJ2-7; D unresolved. Germline V gene data show CDR1 as MGHRA and CDR2 as YSYEKL. The CDR3 loop spans 14 amino acids. The V and J ends lost 1 base and 3 bases respectively, with 10 bases between them. The CDR3 nucleotides read TGCGCCAGCAGCCAAGGGGTCGAGGTCTACGAGCAGTACTTC. This gives the protein CASSQGVEVYEQYF.

The rearrangement uses TRBV12-5 and TRBJ2-1, with D maybe TRBD2 (5 bases). The V gene's germline CDR1 is LGHNT and CDR2 FRNRAP. The CDR3 is 14 amino acids. V dropped 9 bases and J dropped 7 bases, with 19 bases sitting between them. The CDR3 sequence: CASQDLTRLNEQFF. DNA of the CDR3: TGTGCTAGCCAAGATCTGACCCGACTAAATGAGCAGTTCTTC.

CDR3 region: CASSLVRGYHEQYF. The CDR3 DNA reads TGTGCCAGCAGCTTAGTCCGGGGGTACCACGAGCAGTACTTC. The chain has TRBV13 and TRBJ2-7; D possibly corresponds to TRBD2 (6 bases). The CDR3 totals 14 residues. Trimming removed 1 base at V and 5 bases at J, with 12 bases between. In germline, CDR1 is PRHDT, CDR2 FYEKMQ (reference sequence).

This clonotype came up once. The genes are TRBV28 and TRBJ1-1; no definite D call. The length of the CDR3 is 14 residues. The germline gives CDR1 MDHEN, CDR2 SYDVKM. V was pared by 4 bases and J by 4 bases, with 13 bases between. The CDR3 DNA is TGTGCCAGCAGTTCGATGCTGGTGGGCACTGAAGCTTTCTTT. This codes for CASSSMLVGTEAFF.

The genes are TRBV12-3 or TRBV12-4 and TRBJ2-2; 10 bases align to TRBD2. Trimming removed 7 bases from V and 0 bases from J; junction bases left unmatched: 14. This CDR3 spans 19 amino acids. The CDR3: CASTSGTSAEFANTGELFF. The DNA for the CDR3 is TGTGCCAGCACCTCCGGGACTAGCGCCGAGTTCGCGAACACCGGGGAGCTGTTTTTT.

The rearrangement joins TRBV5-4 to TRBJ2-7; no reliable D call. The germline gives CDR1 SGHNT, CDR2 YYREEE (reference sequence). The CDR3 is 16 amino acids. The germline V and J ends were trimmed by 3 bases and 0 bases, with 16 bases remaining between them. The CDR3 DNA is TGTGCCAGCAGCTACCCCTTGGACGTCGCCTCCTACGAGCAGTACTTC. Amino acid sequence: CASSYPLDVASYEQYF.

The chain is built from TRBV28 and TRBJ1-1; D remains ambiguous. Looked up from germline, CDR1 is MDHEN and CDR2 is SYDVKM. The CDR3 is 14 amino acids. V was shortened by 5 bases and J by 7 bases, with 17 bases between the two germline ends. The CDR3 region has the DNA TGTGCCAGCAGTCCCCCGAACCGAGCGGTTGAAGCTTTCTTT. Protein: CASSPPNRAVEAFF.